These 32 T cell receptor beta chains were sequenced from one sample in a study of T cells in Graves' hyperthyroidism and ophthalmopathy. Amplification of TCR beta CDR3 regions was performed using RNA transcripts as template. During a first-round RT-PCR of the TCR CDR3, the HTBI primer set was used. TCRdb itself ran the multiplex PCR reads through MiXCR, one entry per CDR3 protein. Among some 180,000 distinct CDR3 sequences listed, approximately 16% were seen once. Sequencing was performed on blood. These TCRs come from a woman aged 45-65 years with Graves' hyperthyroidism.

Ten or more counts support this clonotype. The chain joins TRBV27 to TRBJ1-4; TRBD1 matches 7 bases. V gave up 7 bases and J gave up 8 bases; unmatched junction bases: 4. CDR3 length equals 12 residues. Germline V gives CDR1 MNHEY, CDR2 SMNVEV (reference sequence). The CDR3 DNA is TGTGCCAGCAAGACAGGGTACGAAAAACTGTTTTTT. Translating it yields CASKTGYEKLFF. The whole variable domain, filled in from reference TRBV27 and TRBJ1-4, reads EAQVTQNPRYLITVTGKKLTVTCSQNMNHEYMSWYRQDPGLGLRQIYYSMNVEVTDKGDVPEGYKVSRKEKRNFPLILESPSPNQTSLYFCASKTGYEKLFFGSGTQLSVL.

This clonotype appeared a few times. This chain connects TRBV20-1 to TRBJ2-4; 7 bases line up with TRBD2. Germline V gives CDR1 DFQATT, CDR2 SNEGSKA (reference sequence). The CDR3 runs to 16 residues. After removal of 3 bases from V and 0 bases from J, the junction contained 8 bases not matched to a gene. The CDR3 coding sequence is TGCAGTGCTAGGTATCTAGCGGAACTAGCCAAAAACATTCAGTACTTC. This codes for CSARYLAELAKNIQYF.

Of note for this clonotype: Compared with germline, one end of the junction differs, possibly owing to a read error. The chain uses TRBV6-1 and TRBJ2-1; TRBD2 agrees at 7 bases. Germline V gives CDR1 MNHNS, CDR2 SASEGT. This CDR3 spans 15 amino acids. The CDR3 loop reads CASRARDYSHNEQFF. Here the CDR3 DNA reads TGTGCCAGCAGGGCCCGGGACTACTCCCACAATGAGCAGTTCTTC.

The V gene is TRBV4-2, the J gene TRBJ1-3; D uncertain. Germline CDR1 is LGHNA and CDR2 is YNFKEQ. V was clipped by 2 bases and J by 0 bases, with 11 bases between them. The CDR3 has 16 residues. CDR3 in DNA: TGTGCCAGCAGCCAACCGACCAGGTTCTCTGGAAACACCATATATTTT. Its protein product is CASSQPTRFSGNTIYF.

This clonotype was observed a handful of times. The V and J genes are TRBV10-1 and TRBJ2-3, with D unresolved. CDR3 length: 14 amino acids. Germline V gene lookup returns CDR1 WNHNN and CDR2 SYGVQD (reference sequence). The V gene lost 6 bases and the J gene lost 6 bases, with 16 bases spanning the gap. CDR3 amino acids: CASSQSASTDTQYF. CDR3 sequence (DNA): TGCGCCAGCAGCCAAAGCGCCTCTACGGATACGCAGTATTTT.

This clonotype has ten or more counts. The chain carries TRBV30 and TRBJ2-3; either TRBD1 or TRBD2 may supply D (5 bases each). Germline V gene data show CDR1 as GTSNPN and CDR2 as SVGIG (reference sequence). Trimming took 1 base from V and 2 from J, leaving 13 bases between them. The CDR3 loop spans 15 amino acids. CDR3 sequence reads: CAWSGSGPHTDTQYF. The CDR3 bases are TGTGCCTGGAGTGGTTCGGGACCCCACACAGATACGCAGTATTTT.

This clonotype was observed a few times. This chain connects TRBV19 to TRBJ2-2, with unresolved D. The germline V gene has CDR1 LNHDA and CDR2 SQIVND (reference sequence). This CDR3 is built from 14 residues. Trimming removed 4 bases at V and 8 bases at J, with 14 bases between. CDR3 protein: CASSTRPTVGELFF. The CDR3 DNA follows: TGTGCCAGTAGTACCAGGCCTACAGTTGGGGAGCTGTTTTTT.

The J gene is TRBJ2-7, the V gene TRBV11-2; D is possibly TRBD1 (5 bases). Germline values: CDR1 SGHAT, CDR2 FQNNGV. This CDR3 comprises 14 residues. V lost 2 bases and J 4 bases, leaving 12 bases between the germline ends. The DNA of the CDR3 is TGTGCCAGCAGCTTAACCCAGGGTTTATACGAGCAGTACTTC. Its protein is CASSLTQGLYEQYF.

This clonotype was detected ten times or more. This rearrangement joins TRBV3-1 to TRBJ2-1, with a weak D call TRBD1 (5 bases). CDR3 length equals 14 residues. The germline gives CDR1 LGHDT, CDR2 YNNKEL (reference sequence). Trimming removed 1 base at V and 7 bases at J, with 11 bases between. The CDR3 nucleotides are TGTGCCAGCAGCCAAGGGCAGGGTCCAAATGAGCAGTTCTTC. Translation gives CASSQGQGPNEQFF.

The table lists this clonotype with a few counts. CDR3 nucleotides: TGTGCCAGCAGCCCGTTACTCGGCGGAAACTATGGCTACACCTTC. Translated: CASSPLLGGNYGYTF. The J gene is TRBJ1-2, the V gene TRBV7-9; D remains unclear. Trimming stripped 5 bases from V and 2 bases from J, with 15 bases between. From germline, CDR1 is SEHNR and CDR2 FQNEAQ (reference sequence). The CDR3 is 15 amino acids.

CDR3 DNA: TGTGCCAGCAGTCGCCCACAGGGAGAGAGTGGCTACACCTTC. Translated: CASSRPQGESGYTF. The chain uses TRBV3-1 and TRBJ1-2, with D maybe TRBD1 (6 bases). Germline-derived CDR1 and CDR2 are LGHDT and YNNKEL (reference sequence). V was clipped by 6 bases and J by 7 bases, with 18 bases between them. CDR3 length: 14 amino acids.

The rearrangement joins TRBV18 to TRBJ2-5; D is unresolved. The V end was cut by 1 base, the J end by 5 bases, with 11 bases between. Germline values: CDR1 KGHSH, CDR2 LQKENI. The CDR3 is 14 residues long. The chain's CDR3 is CASSPQSLGETQYF. The DNA of the CDR3 is TGTGCCAGCTCACCACAGAGTTTGGGGGAGACCCAGTACTTC.

This clonotype was seen at least ten times. The rearrangement joins TRBV2 to TRBJ2-7, with 8 bases fitting TRBD2. The trim removed 6 bases at V and 4 bases at J, leaving 11 bases unmatched. The V gene's germline CDR1 is SNHLY and CDR2 FYNNEI. This CDR3 is 15 amino acids long. Written as DNA, the CDR3 is TGTGCCAGCAGATCCTTTTCGGGAGGGCCGTACGAGCAGTACTTC. Translating it yields CASRSFSGGPYEQYF.

The table lists this clonotype with a few counts. The chain links TRBV19 to TRBJ1-5; 8 bases agree with TRBD1. CDR1 and CDR2 from the germline V gene are LNHDA and SQIVND (reference sequence). The CDR3 is 15 residues long. V trimming: 8 bases; J trimming: 2 bases; junction bases outside the gene matches: 8. CDR3 region: CASRQGAVGNQPQHF. The CDR3 DNA sequence: TGTGCCAGTCGGCAGGGGGCGGTGGGCAATCAGCCCCAGCATTTT.

A note on this clonotype: The junction departs from germline at one end; a sequencing error may be responsible. V is TRBV7-8 and J is TRBJ2-7; D is uncertain. The CDR3 length is 14 residues. Germline assignment: CDR1 SGHVS and CDR2 FQNEAQ. Here the CDR3 reads CANSPTQVFLEQYF. The CDR3 bases are TGTGCCAACAGCCCGACGCAAGTCTTCCTCGAGCAGTACTTC.

J is TRBJ2-1 and V is TRBV10-2; D gene unclear. CDR1 and CDR2 from the germline V gene are WSHSY and SAAADI. The CDR3 consists of 11 residues. V lost 7 bases and J 10 bases, leaving 11 bases between the germline ends. Written as DNA, the CDR3 is TGCGCCAGCATAGGTGCGAGGGAGCAGTTCTTC. This gives the protein CASIGAREQFF.

This clonotype occurred many times. CDR3 sequence (DNA): TGTGCCATCAGTGCGCAGGGTCGGAATCAGCCCCAGCATTTT. Encoded protein: CAISAQGRNQPQHF. The rearrangement joins TRBV10-3 to TRBJ1-5, with D possibly TRBD1 on 5 matching bases. The germline V and J ends were trimmed by 4 bases and 4 bases, with 11 bases remaining between them. This CDR3 comprises 14 residues. The germline gives CDR1 ENHRY, CDR2 SYGVKD.

This clonotype was counted ten times or more. V gene TRBV11-3 combines with J gene TRBJ2-1; 11 bases align to TRBD1. This CDR3 comprises 14 residues. The J segment lost 6 bases and the V segment lost 4 bases, leaving 2 bases of the junction unmatched. The V gene's germline CDR1 is SGHNT and CDR2 YENEEA. Written as DNA, the CDR3 is TGTGCCAGCAGCTGGGACAGGGGGACCAATGAGCAGTTCTTC. Encoded protein: CASSWDRGTNEQFF.

This clonotype was detected a few times. This chain joins TRBV6-6 and TRBJ2-3, with 8 nucleotides matching TRBD2. There are 16 residues in the CDR3. J gave up 1 base and V 0 bases, and 3 bases lay outside the gene matches. Germline V gives CDR1 MNHNY, CDR2 SVGAGI (reference sequence). CDR3 amino acids: CASSYSRAGGTDTQYF. The CDR3 DNA sequence: TGTGCCAGCAGTTACTCGAGAGCGGGGGGCACAGATACGCAGTATTTT.

In its sample, this clonotype was seen once. The chain carries TRBV25-1 and TRBJ2-3, with 8 bases lining up with TRBD2. The CDR3 runs 16 residues. CDR1 MGHDK and CDR2 SYGVNS come from the germline V gene. Trimming cost V 6 bases and J 0 bases; bases outside gene matches: 8. CDR3 nucleotides: TGTGCCAGCAGCACCGCCGGGAGGGTTAGCACAGATACGCAGTATTTT. As protein: CASSTAGRVSTDTQYF.

Ten or more counts support this clonotype. This chain joins TRBV7-9 and TRBJ2-2; D unclear. This CDR3 region has 16 residues. Looked up from germline, CDR1 is SEHNR and CDR2 is FQNEAQ (reference sequence). Trimming took 5 bases from V and 2 from J, leaving 15 bases between them. The CDR3 DNA sequence: TGTGCCAGCAGCCCCGAAATCGATTATAACACCGGGGAGCTGTTTTTT. Translating it yields CASSPEIDYNTGELFF.

V is TRBV3-1 and J is TRBJ1-3, with 7 positions matching TRBD1. The CDR3 totals 13 residues. Per germline, CDR1 LGHDT and CDR2 YNNKEL (reference sequence). V trimming: 0 bases; J trimming: 13 bases; junction bases outside the gene matches: 6. Here the CDR3 reads CASSQEMRTGIYF. Here the CDR3 DNA reads TGTGCCAGCAGCCAAGAGATGCGGACAGGAATATATTTT.

This clonotype came up many times. The chain carries TRBV20-1 and TRBJ2-1; D not resolved. Germline-derived CDR1 and CDR2 are DFQATT and SNEGSKA (reference sequence). The CDR3 length is 13 residues. Trimming removed 6 bases at V and 7 bases at J, with 16 bases between. This CDR3 reads CSAGKEGRNEQFF. The CDR3 coding sequence is TGCAGTGCGGGGAAAGAAGGGCGGAATGAGCAGTTCTTC.

The CDR3 loop reads CSAASGAPSSPLHF. CDR3 sequence (DNA): TGCAGTGCTGCATCCGGGGCCCCCAGTTCACCCCTCCACTTT. The gene calls are TRBV20-1 and TRBJ1-6; possibly TRBD1 for D (5 bases). V was clipped by 5 bases and J by 9 bases, with 17 bases between them. Germline V CDR1 and CDR2: DFQATT, SNEGSKA (reference sequence). This CDR3 comprises 14 residues.

In nucleotides, the CDR3 is TGTGCCAGCAGCGTAGATCCGATAGCGGGAGTTGAGCAGTTCTTC. Its translation: CASSVDPIAGVEQFF. The chain is built from TRBV9 and TRBJ2-1; 9 nucleotides align to TRBD2. The CDR3 is 15 amino acids. In germline, CDR1 is SGDLS, CDR2 YYNGEE. Losses at the gene ends were 0 bases for V and 9 bases for J; bases not matched to a gene: 7.

This clonotype was observed at least ten times. The chain links TRBV7-2 to TRBJ2-2; possible D gene TRBD2, 5 bases. The CDR3 runs to 12 residues. V was trimmed by 5 bases and J by 7 bases, leaving 8 bases between them. Germline CDR1 is SGHTA and CDR2 is FQGNSA. The DNA for the CDR3 is TGTGCCAGCAGCGTGGCGGGCGGGGAGCTGTTTTTT. Its protein is CASSVAGGELFF. The full variable domain, its missing parts supplied by reference TRBV7-2 and TRBJ2-2, is GAGVSQSPSNKVTEKGKDVELRCDPISGHTALYWYRQSLGQGLEFLIYFQGNSAPDKSGLPSDRFSAERTGGSVSTLTIQRTQQEDSAVYLCASSVAGGELFFGEGSRLTVL.

This clonotype was picked up many times. The chain employs TRBV2 and TRBJ2-7; 8 bases match TRBD2. Germline V gives CDR1 SNHLY, CDR2 FYNNEI. The V gene end was trimmed by 3 bases and the J gene end by 0 bases; junction bases not matched to a gene: 7. The CDR3 sequence is 16 residues long. The CDR3 bases are TGTGCCAGCAGTGATTACGGGAGGGCCTTCTCCTACGAGCAGTACTTC. The encoded protein is CASSDYGRAFSYEQYF. The variable domain in full, completed from reference TRBV2 and TRBJ2-7, reads EPEVTQTPSHQVTQMGQEVILRCVPISNHLYFYWYRQILGQKVEFLVSFYNNEISEKSEIFDDQFSVERPDGSNFTLKIRSTKLEDSAMYFCASSDYGRAFSYEQYFGPGTRLTVT.

The chain links TRBV27 to TRBJ2-3, with TRBD1 matching over 9 bases. Germline loops: CDR1 MNHEY, CDR2 SMNVEV (reference sequence). The CDR3 contains 14 residues. The trim removed 5 bases at V and 4 bases at J, leaving 4 bases unmatched. This CDR3 reads CASSADRGSDTQYF. Here the CDR3 DNA reads TGTGCCAGCAGTGCCGACAGGGGGTCAGATACGCAGTATTTT.

The genes are TRBV11-2 and TRBJ2-1; the D is unclear. Germline CDR1 is SGHAT and CDR2 is FQNNGV. The CDR3 is 11 residues long. Trimming shortened V by 3 bases and J by 8 bases, and 5 bases separated the two germline ends. CDR3 protein: CASSFVHEQFF. The CDR3 DNA reads TGTGCCAGCAGCTTCGTCCATGAGCAGTTCTTC.

There are many counts of this clonotype. The V gene is TRBV11-3, the J gene TRBJ1-1, with D tentatively TRBD1 (6 bases). Trimming cost V 2 bases and J 7 bases, with 11 bases left between them. The CDR3 is made up of 13 amino acids. Germline loops: CDR1 SGHNT, CDR2 YENEEA. The CDR3 sequence: CASSLTRGSEAFF. The DNA of the CDR3 is TGTGCCAGCAGCTTAACCAGGGGAAGTGAAGCTTTCTTT.

Many counts were recorded for this clonotype. The chain uses TRBV16 and TRBJ2-1; weak D call: TRBD1 (6 bases). The CDR3 covers 14 residues. V dropped 7 bases and J dropped 8 bases, with 18 bases sitting between them. The germline CDR1 and CDR2 sequences are KGHSY and FQNENV. The chain's CDR3 is CASTPTGTIHEQFF. In DNA form, the CDR3 reads TGTGCCAGCACCCCAACCGGGACAATCCATGAGCAGTTCTTC.

The V call is TRBV7-9, the J call TRBJ1-2; D possibly corresponds to TRBD1 (5 bases). The germline V gene has CDR1 SEHNR and CDR2 FQNEAQ (reference sequence). The CDR3 spans 15 residues. The V and J ends lost 5 bases and 4 bases respectively, with 17 bases between them. The CDR3 spells CASSPSQLGLYGYTF. DNA of the CDR3: TGTGCCAGCAGCCCCTCCCAGCTGGGACTCTATGGCTACACCTTC.